Shown below are 10 T cell receptor beta chains from a single sample sequenced in a study of cytomegalovirus exposure and HLA in healthy donors (dated by TCRdb to 2017 to 2019). The protocol used for the library was the immunoSEQ multiplex PCR assay. What TCRdb holds here is the immuneACCESS table cut down to in-frame rearrangements. Part of the clones is not present; checked against another copy, under half of the missing clones reflect an unresolved V gene, and the others are unexplained. The table for this sample lists 65,000 to 90,000 clones; roughly 90% of them were counted only once. 3.8% of the sample rests with the top ten. Material: PBMCs. These receptors came from a woman under 30 in good health and CMV-seropositive.

V usage is TRBV7-9 and J usage is TRBJ1-1, with 7 positions matching TRBD1. CDR1 is SEHNR and CDR2 is FQNEAQ in the germline V gene (reference sequence). The V segment lost 5 bases and the J segment 1 base; nucleotides outside the gene matches: 4. CDR3 size: 14 residues. CDR3 DNA: TGTGCCAGCAGCCGGGGACAGTCGAACACTGAAGCTTTCTTT. It encodes CASSRGQSNTEAFF.

This chain joins TRBV28 and TRBJ1-5; D not certain. Germline CDR1 is MDHEN and CDR2 is SYDVKM. Trimming left V 2 bases short and J 1 base short, with 9 bases between. The CDR3 contains 15 residues. The CDR3: CASSLAGLSNQPQHF. DNA of the CDR3: TGTGCCAGCAGTTTAGCAGGATTGAGCAATCAGCCCCAGCATTTT.

The chain combines TRBV9 with TRBJ2-1; TRBD2 matches 11 bases. The CDR3 covers 15 residues. CDR1 and CDR2 (germline): SGDLS, YYNGEE. Trimming cost V 3 bases and J 2 bases; bases outside gene matches: 1. The CDR3 loop reads CASSDSGRAYNEQFF. Written as DNA, the CDR3 is TGTGCCAGCAGCGATAGCGGGAGGGCCTACAATGAGCAGTTCTTC.

V is TRBV10-2 and J is TRBJ2-7; D is perhaps TRBD1 (6 bases). Germline CDR1 is WSHSY and CDR2 is SAAADI. This CDR3 comprises 14 residues. Trimming shortened V by 2 bases and J by 2 bases, and 10 bases separated the two germline ends. This chain's CDR3 is CASSERGGAYEQYF. The CDR3 DNA reads as TGCGCCAGCAGTGAGAGAGGGGGTGCCTACGAGCAGTACTTC.

This clone was recorded once. The CDR3 reads CASSKGEGQGNTEAFF. The CDR3 nucleotides read TGTGCCAGCAGCAAAGGGGAGGGACAGGGGAACACTGAAGCTTTCTTT. This sequence joins TRBV21-1 and TRBJ1-1; the table's D call, TRBD1, was not checked against the DNA. TRBV21-1 is termed a pseudogene. The CDR3 totals 16 residues.

The chain joins TRBV9 to TRBJ2-5; TRBD2 matches 13 bases. Germline V lookup: CDR1 SGDLS, CDR2 YYNGEE. V lost 0 bases and J lost 1; bases outside the gene matches: 3. This CDR3 region has 17 residues. The CDR3, as DNA: TGTGCCAGCAGCGTAGGGGGACTAGCGGGGCTCCAAGAGACCCAGTACTTC. Protein product: CASSVGGLAGLQETQYF.

The CDR3 bases are TGTGCCACTCGCGAACCCCGACAGGGGCGAGAGACCCAGTACTTC. Translation gives CATREPRQGRETQYF. This rearrangement joins TRBV10-3 to TRBJ2-5; TRBD1 aligns across 8 bases. V shed 10 bases and J 4 bases; nucleotides not matched to a gene: 14. The CDR3 loop spans 15 amino acids. CDR1 is ENHRY, CDR2 SYGVKD, per germline.

By sample fraction, this clone is medium-sized. The gene calls are TRBV6-5 and TRBJ1-6; D might be TRBD1 (5 bases). V shed 5 bases and J shed 3 bases, with 11 bases lying between them. The CDR3 is 15 residues long. In germline, CDR1 is MNHEY, CDR2 SVGAGI. The CDR3 bases are TGTGCCAGCAGTGGGGGGGAGAACTATAATTCACCCCTCCACTTT. Residues: CASSGGENYNSPLHF.

Here the CDR3 reads CASYRGERNYGYTF. CDR3 DNA: TGTGCCAGCTACCGGGGGGAGAGGAACTATGGCTACACCTTC. The chain employs TRBV6-1 and TRBJ1-2; TRBD1 is a possible D gene (5 bases). There are 14 residues in the CDR3. Between the trimmed V and J ends, which lost 8 bases and 2 bases, there was a span of 15 bases. The germline V gene has CDR1 MNHNS and CDR2 SASEGT.

The chain employs TRBV6-5 and TRBJ1-1; 10 positions match TRBD1. Germline CDR1 reads MNHEY; CDR2 reads SVGAGI. The length of the CDR3 is 13 residues. Losses at the gene ends were 7 bases for V and 12 bases for J; bases not matched to a gene: 11. CDR3 DNA: TGTGCCAGCAACGACTTGGGACAGGGGAAAACTTTCTTT. Residues: CASNDLGQGKTFF.